This T cell receptor beta chain originates from a study of T cell responses to AZD1222 COVID-19 vaccine. Study outcomes and limitations: Baseline seropositivity characterized only 5 to 7 AZD1222 recipients. Regions 160-218 and 743-854 held dominance among vaccine-associated CD4 TCRs, which spanned spike. Donors were mostly white British, more females; clonal diversity possibly underestimated.

About this clone itself: The antigen is unknown.

Germline V gene lookup returns CDR1 MDHEN and CDR2 SYDVKM. V gave up 1 base and J gave up 4 bases, with 4 bases separating them. The CDR3 sequence is 13 residues long. Measured with immunoSEQ multiplex PCR; TCRdb has only the in-frame clones, and not every one. The sample lists about 150,000 clones; 75% to 90% were seen once. The rearrangement uses TRBV28 and TRBJ2-2; D unresolved. The receptor was isolated from an adult who received the AZD1222 COVID-19 vaccine. Sequencing was performed on peripheral blood, taken 28 days after the second AZD1222 dose. For the CDR3, the DNA is TGTGCCAGCAGTTTATTGGGCACCGGGGAGCTGTTTTTT. It specifies CASSLLGTGELFF.